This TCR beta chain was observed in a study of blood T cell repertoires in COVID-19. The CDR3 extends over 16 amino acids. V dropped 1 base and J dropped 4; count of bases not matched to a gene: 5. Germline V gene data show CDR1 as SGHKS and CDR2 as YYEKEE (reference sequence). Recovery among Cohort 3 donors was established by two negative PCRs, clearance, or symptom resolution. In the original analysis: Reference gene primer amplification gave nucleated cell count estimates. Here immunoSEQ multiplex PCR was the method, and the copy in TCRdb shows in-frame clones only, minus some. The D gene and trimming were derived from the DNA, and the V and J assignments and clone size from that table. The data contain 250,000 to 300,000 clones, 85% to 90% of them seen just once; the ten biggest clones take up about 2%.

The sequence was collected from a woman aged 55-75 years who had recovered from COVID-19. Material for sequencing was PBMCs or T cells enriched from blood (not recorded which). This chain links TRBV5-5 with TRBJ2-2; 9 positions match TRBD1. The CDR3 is CASSLIGTGTTGELFF. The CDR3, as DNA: TGTGCCAGCAGCTTGATAGGGACAGGGACCACCGGGGAGCTGTTTTTT.